Listed below are T cell receptor beta chains from one sample, sequenced in a study of cytomegalovirus exposure and HLA in healthy donors. Sequencing used immunoSEQ multiplex PCR; TCRdb keeps in-frame clones, though not all of them. The table includes around 140,000 clones, around four fifths detected once. Material: PBMCs. Source of these receptors: a man under 40 in good health and CMV-seropositive. The CDR3 runs from the conserved cysteine through the conserved F or W. Fields, in order: D gene, clone size, J gene, V gene, CDR3 protein, CDR3 DNA. The D gene is left open where the match is weak. The size field is filled for only some rows; it gives once, few, many or a size class.

>TRBD2|NA|TRBJ2-5|TRBV28
CASSESSSGGTRETQYF
TGTGCCAGCAGTGAATCCTCTAGCGGGGGGACAAGGGAGACCCAGTACTTC
>TRBD2|NA|TRBJ2-7|TRBV5-8
CASSFVAGTYEQYF
TGTGCCAGCAGCTTCGTAGCGGGAACCTACGAGCAGTACTTC
>NA|NA|TRBJ2-3|TRBV7-9
CASSLEVGEVDTQYF
TGTGCCAGCAGCTTAGAAGTAGGGGAGGTAGATACGCAGTATTTT
>TRBD2|NA|TRBJ2-1|TRBV9
CASSATSGTIIEQFF
TGTGCCAGCAGCGCAACTAGCGGGACCATCATTGAGCAGTTCTTC
>TRBD1|NA|TRBJ1-1|TRBV6-5
CASRLPPGQGSEAFF
TGTGCCAGCAGGCTCCCCCCGGGACAGGGGTCTGAAGCTTTCTTT
>NA|once|TRBJ2-7|TRBV2
CASSGAGIQEQYF
TGTGCCAGCAGTGGGGCAGGTATTCAAGAGCAGTACTTC
>NA|NA|TRBJ2-7|TRBV19
CASSRLVFHEQYF
TGTGCCAGTAGTAGACTAGTTTTCCACGAGCAGTACTTC
>NA|once|TRBJ1-2|TRBV11-2
CASSPGLAGAGYGYTF
TGTGCCAGCAGCCCGGGCCTGGCGGGGGCTGGTTATGGCTACACCTTC
>TRBD1|NA|TRBJ1-5|TRBV2
CASSEARTGNQPQHF
TGTGCCAGCAGTGAAGCTCGGACAGGGAATCAGCCCCAGCATTTT
>NA|few|TRBJ1-2|TRBV14
CASSQGNYGYTF
TGTGCCAGCAGCCAGGGCAACTATGGCTACACCTTC
>NA|NA|TRBJ1-5|TRBV4-1
CASSQDVLNSNQPQHF
TGCGCCAGCAGCCAAGATGTACTTAATAGCAATCAGCCCCAGCATTTT
>NA|NA|TRBJ2-7|TRBV4-1
CASSPRASYEQYF
TGCGCCAGCAGCCCCAGGGCATCCTACGAGCAGTACTTC
>NA|once|TRBJ2-1|TRBV4-2
CASSQGGSEYNEQFF
TGTGCCAGCAGCCAAGGAGGGTCCGAGTACAATGAGCAGTTCTTC
>TRBD1|NA|TRBJ1-5|TRBV6-5
CASSYSTGGNQPQHF
TGTGCCAGCAGTTACTCGACAGGGGGCAATCAGCCCCAGCATTTT
>NA|NA|TRBJ1-1|TRBV14
CASSQGGAEAFF
TGTGCCAGCAGCCAAGGGGGGGCTGAAGCTTTCTTT
>TRBD2|few|TRBJ2-1|TRBV6-1
CASYRGSNEQFF
TGTGCCAGCTACCGCGGGAGTAATGAGCAGTTCTTC
>NA|NA|TRBJ2-1|TRBV7-9
CASSLRDYNEQFF
TGTGCCAGCAGCTTACGGGACTACAATGAGCAGTTCTTC
>NA|NA|TRBJ2-7|TRBV15
CATSPPTREQYF
TGTGCCACCAGCCCCCCTACCCGCGAGCAGTACTTC
>NA|NA|TRBJ2-5|TRBV19
CASTPTGVPKETQYF
TGTGCCAGTACCCCAACAGGAGTCCCAAAAGAGACCCAGTACTTC
>TRBD2|NA|TRBJ2-7|TRBV6-5
CASRSSGSGAYEQYF
TGTGCCAGCAGGTCTAGCGGGAGTGGGGCCTACGAGCAGTACTTC
>NA|NA|TRBJ2-7|TRBV10-1
CASSESGRSYEQYF
TGCGCCAGCAGTGAGTCGGGCAGAAGCTACGAGCAGTACTTC
>NA|NA|TRBJ2-3|TRBV6-1
CASSENRAGPDTQYF
TGTGCCAGCAGTGAGAATCGGGCAGGGCCCGATACGCAGTATTTT
>NA|NA|TRBJ2-7|TRBV9
CASSWGRDTPYEQYF
TGTGCCAGCAGCTGGGGACGGGACACCCCCTACGAGCAGTACTTC
>NA|once|TRBJ1-1|TRBV11-2
CASSLVLGGNTEAFF
TGTGCCAGCAGCTTAGTGTTAGGCGGGAACACTGAAGCTTTCTTT
>TRBD2|NA|TRBJ2-7|TRBV7-8
CASSLGYGSGAYEQYF
TGTGCCAGCAGCTTAGGGTATGGTAGCGGGGCCTACGAGCAGTACTTC
>NA|NA|TRBJ1-1|TRBV28
CASSPTGGPNMNTEAFF
TGTGCCAGCAGCCCTACTGGGGGCCCCAACATGAACACTGAAGCTTTCTTT
>TRBD2|NA|TRBJ2-7|TRBV10-3
CAISESKSSGSYEQYF
TGTGCCATCAGTGAGTCGAAGTCTAGCGGGAGCTACGAGCAGTACTTC
>NA|NA|TRBJ2-7|TRBV2
CASSDNRFVYEQYF
TGTGCCAGCAGTGATAACAGATTCGTCTACGAGCAGTACTTC
>NA|NA|TRBJ2-5|TRBV5-6
CASSPPTGQETQYF
TGTGCCAGCAGCCCTCCGACAGGACAAGAGACCCAGTACTTC
>NA|few|TRBJ2-3|TRBV30
CAWSSGHTDTQYF
TGTGCCTGGAGTAGCGGCCACACAGATACGCAGTATTTT
>NA|NA|TRBJ2-5|TRBV5-1
CASSLMGSGETQYF
TGCGCCAGCAGCCTAATGGGGAGTGGGGAGACCCAGTACTTC
>NA|few|TRBJ2-4|TRBV2
CASTLQEGSDIQYF
TGTGCCAGCACCCTTCAGGAGGGGTCGGACATTCAGTACTTC
>NA|NA|TRBJ1-2|TRBV6-1
CASSGRQGFKDGYTF
TGTGCCAGCAGTGGCCGTCAGGGGTTCAAGGATGGCTACACCTTC
>NA|NA|TRBJ1-1|TRBV28
CASSLATRGHDEAFF
TGTGCCAGCAGTTTAGCTACCCGAGGACACGATGAAGCTTTCTTT
>NA|NA|TRBJ2-1|TRBV6-5
CASGPVSGFNEQFF
TGTGCCAGCGGGCCTGTGTCGGGGTTCAATGAGCAGTTCTTC
>NA|NA|TRBJ2-3|TRBV27
CASSLSGGADTQYF
TGTGCCAGCAGTTTATCGGGCGGGGCAGATACGCAGTATTTT
>NA|NA|TRBJ1-3|TRBV28
CASSRPGFTTDTIYF
TGTGCCAGCAGCCGTCCGGGATTTACGACGGACACCATATATTTT
>TRBD1|NA|TRBJ2-1|TRBV6-4
CASSPTPGQGLNEQFF
TGTGCCAGCAGTCCTACCCCGGGACAGGGCTTAAATGAGCAGTTCTTC
>TRBD2|NA|TRBJ2-7|TRBV6-1
CASSSGREGPYEQYF
TGTGCCAGCAGTTCGGGGCGGGAGGGCCCCTACGAGCAGTACTTC
>TRBD1|NA|TRBJ1-4|TRBV9
CASSLGTENNEKLFF
TGTGCCAGCAGCCTCGGGACAGAGAATAATGAAAAACTGTTTTTT
>NA|NA|TRBJ2-1|TRBV2
CASSEGGSRYNEQFF
TGTGCCAGCAGTGAAGGAGGGAGCAGATACAATGAGCAGTTCTTC
>TRBD2|few|TRBJ2-7|TRBV4-2
CASSQDRASGSYEQYF
TGTGCCAGCAGCCAAGATAGAGCTAGCGGCTCCTACGAGCAGTACTTC
>TRBD2|few|TRBJ2-3|TRBV7-9
CASSLSSGSPDTQYF
TGTGCCAGCAGCTTATCTAGCGGGAGCCCAGATACGCAGTATTTT
>TRBD1|NA|TRBJ1-2|TRBV19
CASSKGNRGLPGGYTF
TGTGCCAGTAGTAAGGGAAACAGGGGGCTCCCTGGAGGCTACACCTTC
>NA|NA|TRBJ2-5|TRBV5-4
CASSLPDQETQYF
TGTGCCAGCAGCTTGCCAGACCAAGAGACCCAGTACTTC
>TRBD1|NA|TRBJ1-4|TRBV5-1
CASSPTGFEKLFF
TGCGCCAGCAGCCCGACAGGGTTCGAAAAACTGTTTTTT